Presented here are 30 T cell receptor beta chains from one specimen sequenced in a study of blood T cells in healthy people across ages. With a J-beta primer mix and a sample-barcoded 5' primer, a second PCR ran about 7 to 12 cycles. TCRdb reprocessed the 5' RACE reads via MiXCR and lists one record per CDR3 protein. Of roughly 1,000,000 distinct CDR3 sequences listed, roughly 24% were seen once; the top ten hold around 0.75%. This same sample was also taken into another study, of T cells of mothers and their children.

The source material was blood. The receptors were gathered from a girl aged 2-10 years in good health.

The chain uses TRBV20-1 and TRBJ2-5; 8 positions agree with TRBD2. CDR1 is DFQATT, CDR2 SNEGSKA, per germline (reference sequence). There are 14 residues in the CDR3. Trimming removed 4 bases from V and 0 bases from J; junction bases left unmatched: 4. The CDR3 spells CSATQLADQETQYF. The CDR3 DNA reads TGCAGTGCTACCCAACTAGCGGACCAAGAGACCCAGTACTTC.

This clonotype showed up just a few times. CDR3 sequence (DNA): TGTGCCAGCAGCTTAGCCGGTTCGGAAGAGACCCAGTACTTC. Its protein product is CASSLAGSEETQYF. The chain recombines TRBV7-9 with TRBJ2-5, with D unclear. Germline V gene sequence: CDR1 SEHNR, CDR2 FQNEAQ (reference sequence). This CDR3 is 14 amino acids long. V lost 0 bases and J 3 bases, leaving 8 bases between the germline ends.

This chain joins TRBV9 and TRBJ2-1; TRBD2 aligns across 9 bases. CDR1 is SGDLS, CDR2 YYNGEE, per germline. The V segment lost 0 bases and the J segment 0 bases; nucleotides outside the gene matches: 1. This CDR3 is built from 16 residues. CDR3 region: CASSVGLADSYNEQFF. The CDR3 nucleotides are TGTGCCAGCAGCGTAGGACTAGCGGACTCCTACAATGAGCAGTTCTTC.

This clonotype has only a few counts. The chain recombines TRBV27 with TRBJ1-1; D gene ambiguous. The CDR3 spans 13 residues. Trimming removed 2 bases at V and 8 bases at J, with 12 bases between. CDR1 MNHEY and CDR2 SMNVEV come from the germline V gene (reference sequence). The CDR3 reads CASSLDWSTEAFF. In DNA, the CDR3 is TGTGCCAGCAGTTTAGATTGGTCGACGGAAGCTTTCTTT.

This chain joins TRBV12-3 or TRBV12-4 and TRBJ2-1, with D tentatively TRBD2 (6 bases). The assigned J gene may be wrong: the sequence end matches TRBJ2-5 better. The CDR3 has 14 residues. The CDR3 sequence: CASGTTGVGETQYF. The CDR3, as DNA: TGTGCCAGCGGCACCACGGGAGTTGGGGAGACCCAGTACTTC.

Only a few counts were recorded for this clonotype. The J gene is TRBJ2-1, the V gene TRBV28; 7 bases are a match to TRBD1. Per the germline V gene, CDR1 is MDHEN and CDR2 is SYDVKM. Trimming removed 6 bases from V and 8 bases from J; junction bases left unmatched: 10. The CDR3 has 14 amino acids. CDR3 protein: CASREQGFFDEQFF. As DNA, the CDR3 is TGTGCCAGCAGGGAACAGGGGTTTTTCGATGAGCAGTTCTTC.

This clonotype occurred a few times. Written as DNA, the CDR3 is TGCGCCAGCAGCCCAACGACAGTCTCCTACGAGCAGTACTTC. Amino acid sequence: CASSPTTVSYEQYF. This chain joins TRBV4-3 and TRBJ2-7, with D possibly TRBD1 on 5 matching bases. V was shortened by 4 bases and J by 0 bases, with 10 bases between the two germline ends. Germline-derived CDR1 and CDR2 are LGHNA and YSLEER. The CDR3 spans 14 residues.

This clonotype was counted only a few times. For the CDR3, the DNA is TGTGCCAGCACGTCGGGACAGGGGGCAATCGAGACCCAGTACTTC. This sequence encodes CASTSGQGAIETQYF. The chain recombines TRBV6-6 with TRBJ2-5; 12 bases fit TRBD1. This CDR3 is built from 15 residues. J gave up 5 bases and V 7 bases, and 8 bases lay outside the gene matches. Germline V gene data show CDR1 as MNHNY and CDR2 as SVGAGI (reference sequence).

The gene calls are TRBV5-1 and TRBJ2-3, with a possible D match to TRBD2 (6 bases). The germline V gene has CDR1 SGHRS and CDR2 YFSETQ. With 0 bases removed from V and 6 bases from J, the gap between germline ends came to 14 bases. The CDR3 totals 15 residues. DNA of the CDR3: TGCGCCAGCAGCTTGGGGGACTTCTCCTGGGATACGCAGTATTTT. Amino acids: CASSLGDFSWDTQYF.

V gene TRBV12-3 or TRBV12-4 combines with J gene TRBJ2-5, with TRBD1 matching over 9 bases. CDR3 size: 19 residues. V lost 10 bases and J lost 4; bases outside the gene matches: 25. The DNA of the CDR3 is TGTGCCATCACCCTCGCCTCCGGGACAGGGAATTCGCGTTTAGAGACCCAGTACTTC. Translated, it gives CAITLASGTGNSRLETQYF.

There are a few counts of this clonotype. The rearrangement links TRBV29-1 to TRBJ2-2; 9 bases are shared with TRBD2. CDR3 length: 15 residues. V shed 7 bases and J 5 bases; nucleotides not matched to a gene: 11. Looked up from germline, CDR1 is SQVTM and CDR2 is ANQGSEA. The CDR3 coding sequence is TGCAGCGCCCCCGACCCTAGCGGGGAAACCGGGGAGCTGTTTTTT. Amino acids: CSAPDPSGETGELFF.

This chain joins TRBV29-1 and TRBJ1-1, with D possibly matching TRBD1 (6 bases). Germline CDR1 SQVTM, CDR2 ANQGSEA. Between the trimmed V and J ends, which lost 6 bases and 3 bases, there was a span of 11 bases. This CDR3 is 12 amino acids long. For the CDR3, the DNA is TGCAGCGTGAGCAGGGGCGACACTGAAGCTTTCTTT. This encodes CSVSRGDTEAFF. Full variable domain (rest looked up from reference TRBV29-1 and TRBJ1-1): SAVISQKPSRDICQRGTSLTIQCQVDSQVTMMFWYRQQPGQSLTLIATANQGSEATYESGFVIDKFPISRPNLTFSTLTVSNMSPEDSSIYLCSVSRGDTEAFFGQGTRLTVV.

The chain is built from TRBV20-1 and TRBJ1-2, with 7 bases fitting TRBD1. V gave up 5 bases and J gave up 4 bases; unmatched junction bases: 4. This CDR3 is 12 amino acids long. From germline, CDR1 is DFQATT and CDR2 SNEGSKA (reference sequence). CDR3 sequence reads: CSAPDRSYGYTF. The CDR3 bases are TGCAGTGCTCCGGACAGGTCCTATGGCTACACCTTC.

This rearrangement joins TRBV14 to TRBJ2-7; no firm D call. Trimming removed 0 bases from V and 1 base from J, with 7 bases in between. Germline lookup yields CDR1 SGHDN and CDR2 FVKESK. This CDR3 has 14 residues. The CDR3 here is CASSQDGKSYEQYF. CDR3 nucleotides: TGTGCCAGCAGCCAAGATGGTAAATCCTACGAGCAGTACTTC.

This clonotype was seen a few times. The V call is TRBV29-1, the J call TRBJ2-3; a weak D match, TRBD1 (6 bases). The CDR3 sequence is 13 residues long. Trimming removed 6 bases at V and 0 bases at J, with 10 bases between. CDR1 is SQVTM and CDR2 is ANQGSEA in the germline V gene. The CDR3 nucleotides are TGCAGCGTCAGGGGTCCTAGCACAGATACGCAGTATTTT. It yields the protein CSVRGPSTDTQYF.

This clonotype appeared once. The chain joins TRBV5-1 to TRBJ2-1; either TRBD1 or TRBD2 may supply D (5 bases each). Germline CDR1 and CDR2: SGHRS and YFSETQ. There are 15 residues in the CDR3. Trimming removed 0 bases at V and 8 bases at J, with 15 bases between. CDR3 amino acids: CASSLAGEGYYEQFF. Written as DNA, the CDR3 is TGCGCCAGCAGCTTGGCCGGAGAGGGGTACTATGAGCAGTTCTTC. The full variable domain, rest sourced from reference TRBV5-1 and TRBJ2-1, is KAGVTQTPRYLIKTRGQQVTLSCSPISGHRSVSWYQQTPGQGLQFLFEYFSETQRNKGNFPGRFSGRQFSNSRSEMNVSTLELGDSALYLCASSLAGEGYYEQFFGPGTRLTVL.

The gene calls are TRBV4-2 and TRBJ2-5; TRBD2 is a possible D gene (6 bases). V gave up 0 bases and J gave up 4 bases, with 9 bases separating them. This CDR3 spans 14 amino acids. The germline gives CDR1 LGHNA, CDR2 YNFKEQ. CDR3 coding DNA: TGTGCCAGCAGCCAAGATTCCGGGGGAGAGACCCAGTACTTC. This sequence encodes CASSQDSGGETQYF.

The rearrangement links TRBV29-1 to TRBJ2-6; perhaps TRBD1 as D (5 bases). This CDR3 is built from 16 residues. Germline CDR1 SQVTM, CDR2 ANQGSEA. V was shortened by 5 bases and J by 0 bases, with 14 bases between the two germline ends. The CDR3 nucleotides read TGCAGCGTTCATGAGACAGACCGCTCTGGGGCCAACGTCCTGACTTTC. This gives the protein CSVHETDRSGANVLTF.

The V call is TRBV6-2 or TRBV6-3, the J call TRBJ2-7; 16 bases line up with TRBD2. The germline CDR1 and CDR2 sequences are MNHEY and SVGEGT. Germline trimming cut 0 bases from V and 2 bases from J; bases unmatched to any gene: 4. CDR3 length equals 18 residues. CDR3 nucleotide sequence: TGTGCCAGCAGTTACTCGGGACTAGCGGGAGGGTCCGCCTACGAGCAGTACTTC. It translates to CASSYSGLAGGSAYEQYF.

The chain links TRBV3-1 to TRBJ2-5; perhaps D is TRBD1 or TRBD2 (5 bases each). Trimming removed 1 base at V and 5 bases at J, with 20 bases between. This CDR3 contains 17 residues. The germline V gene has CDR1 LGHDT and CDR2 YNNKEL (reference sequence). The CDR3 spells CASSQASGRHPLETQYF. DNA of the CDR3: TGTGCCAGCAGCCAAGCATCGGGACGGCATCCTCTGGAGACCCAGTACTTC.

The gene calls are TRBV20-1 and TRBJ2-1; 7 bases are a match to TRBD2. Germline lookup yields CDR1 DFQATT and CDR2 SNEGSKA (reference sequence). CDR3 size: 16 residues. The CDR3 nucleotides read TGCAGCGGGAAATGGTTTTCTAGCGGTTCCTACAATGAGCAGTTCTTC. Amino acids: CSGKWFSSGSYNEQFF.

The chain uses TRBV7-9 and TRBJ2-7; 9 bases map to TRBD1. The V and J ends lost 4 bases and 5 bases, in that order; junction bases with no gene match: 9. Germline-derived CDR1 and CDR2 are SEHNR and FQNEAQ (reference sequence). This CDR3 comprises 15 residues. CDR3 amino acids: CASSYGQGKGDEQYF. The CDR3 DNA reads as TGTGCCAGCAGCTACGGACAGGGGAAGGGCGACGAGCAGTACTTC.

There are many counts of this clonotype. This chain links TRBV27 with TRBJ2-5; TRBD1 agrees at 7 bases. The V segment lost 4 bases and the J segment 3 bases; nucleotides outside the gene matches: 2. The V gene's germline CDR1 is MNHEY and CDR2 SMNVEV (reference sequence). The CDR3 covers 13 residues. This CDR3 reads CASSSGQEETQYF. CDR3 nucleotides: TGTGCCAGCAGTTCCGGACAGGAAGAGACCCAGTACTTC.

This clonotype was counted many times. A junction end diverges from the germline sequence, so it may reflect a read error. This chain connects TRBV12-3 or TRBV12-4 to TRBJ1-4; weak D call: TRBD1 (5 bases). The CDR3 covers 12 residues. The DNA for the CDR3 is TGCGCCAGCAGCTTAAGGGGTGAAAAACTGTTTTTT. It specifies CASSLRGEKLFF.

This clonotype was seen a handful of times. This chain joins TRBV4-2 and TRBJ2-3; TRBD2 aligns across 12 bases. In germline, CDR1 is LGHNA, CDR2 YNFKEQ. The CDR3 consists of 18 residues. V trimming: 5 bases; J trimming: 4 bases; junction bases outside the gene matches: 13. This chain's CDR3 is CASSESSGRGLGADTQYF. CDR3 sequence (DNA): TGTGCCAGCAGCGAGTCTAGCGGGAGGGGGTTAGGAGCAGATACGCAGTATTTT.

The chain uses TRBV12-3 or TRBV12-4 and TRBJ2-3; 9 bases fit TRBD2. J lost 7 bases, V lost 7 bases, and 9 bases had no gene match. This CDR3 has 14 residues. CDR3 amino acids: CASIVAGGRYTQYF. In nucleotides, the CDR3 is TGTGCCAGCATAGTGGCGGGGGGGAGGTATACGCAGTATTTT.

This clonotype was detected only a few times. This chain joins TRBV5-1 and TRBJ2-1; 7 positions match TRBD2. The germline V gene encodes CDR1 SGHRS and CDR2 YFSETQ. The ends lost 3 bases at V and 0 bases at J; junction bases unmatched: 12. The CDR3 is 18 amino acids. This CDR3 reads CASSSLKPGGSSYNEQFF. The CDR3 DNA reads TGCGCCAGCAGCTCCCTTAAGCCCGGGGGGAGCTCCTACAATGAGCAGTTCTTC. The complete variable domain, with remaining parts taken from reference TRBV5-1 and TRBJ2-1, reads KAGVTQTPRYLIKTRGQQVTLSCSPISGHRSVSWYQQTPGQGLQFLFEYFSETQRNKGNFPGRFSGRQFSNSRSEMNVSTLELGDSALYLCASSSLKPGGSSYNEQFFGPGTRLTVL.

The J gene is TRBJ2-1, the V gene TRBV7-8, with 8 nucleotides matching TRBD1. CDR3 length equals 15 residues. Per the germline V gene, CDR1 is SGHVS and CDR2 is FQNEAQ. The V segment lost 7 bases and the J segment 0 bases; nucleotides outside the gene matches: 5. CDR3 loop: CASISTGGSYNEQFF. CDR3 DNA sequence: TGTGCCAGCATAAGTACAGGGGGCTCCTACAATGAGCAGTTCTTC. The entire variable domain, with the rest obtained from reference TRBV7-8 and TRBJ2-1, is as follows: GAGVSQSPRYKVAKRGQDVALRCDPISGHVSLFWYQQALGQGPEFLTYFQNEAQLDKSGLPSDRFFAERPEGSVSTLKIQRTQQEDSAVYLCASISTGGSYNEQFFGPGTRLTVL.

This sequence joins TRBV4-2 and TRBJ2-5, with 7 bases identical to TRBD1. The DNA end lines up better with TRBJ2-1; the J call may be wrong. The CDR3 length is 14 residues. Germline CDR1 reads LGHNA; CDR2 reads YNFKEQ. The CDR3 spells CASSTTGTVDEQFF. DNA of the CDR3: TGTGCCAGCAGCACTACGGGGACAGTAGATGAGCAGTTCTTC.

This clonotype was seen a few times. The V call is TRBV27, the J call TRBJ2-7; 8 bases are a match to TRBD1. The end of the DNA is better explained by TRBJ2-5, so the J call may be wrong. This CDR3 region has 17 residues. From germline, CDR1 is MNHEY and CDR2 SMNVEV (reference sequence). The CDR3 bases are TGTGCCAGCAGTTATCGGTATGAGGGACAGGACCAAGAGACCCAGTACTTC. Translation gives CASSYRYEGQDQETQYF.